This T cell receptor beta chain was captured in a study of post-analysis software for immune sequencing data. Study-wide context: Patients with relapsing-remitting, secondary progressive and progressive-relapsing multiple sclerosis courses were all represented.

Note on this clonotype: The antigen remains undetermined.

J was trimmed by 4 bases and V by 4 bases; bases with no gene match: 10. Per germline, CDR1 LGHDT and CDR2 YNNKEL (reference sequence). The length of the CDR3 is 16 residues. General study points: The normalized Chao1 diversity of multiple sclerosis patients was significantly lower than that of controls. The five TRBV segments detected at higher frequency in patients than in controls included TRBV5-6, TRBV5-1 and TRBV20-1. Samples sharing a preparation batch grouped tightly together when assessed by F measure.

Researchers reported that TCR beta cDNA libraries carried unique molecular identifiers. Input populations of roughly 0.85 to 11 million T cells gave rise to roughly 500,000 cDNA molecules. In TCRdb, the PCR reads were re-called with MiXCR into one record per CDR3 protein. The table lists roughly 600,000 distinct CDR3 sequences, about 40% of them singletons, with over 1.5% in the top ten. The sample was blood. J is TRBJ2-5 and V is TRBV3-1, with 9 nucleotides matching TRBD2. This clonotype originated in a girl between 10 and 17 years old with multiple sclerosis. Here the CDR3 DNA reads TGTGCCAGCAGCCCACAAGGAGCGGGAGGATCAGAGACCCAGTACTTC. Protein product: CASSPQGAGGSETQYF.